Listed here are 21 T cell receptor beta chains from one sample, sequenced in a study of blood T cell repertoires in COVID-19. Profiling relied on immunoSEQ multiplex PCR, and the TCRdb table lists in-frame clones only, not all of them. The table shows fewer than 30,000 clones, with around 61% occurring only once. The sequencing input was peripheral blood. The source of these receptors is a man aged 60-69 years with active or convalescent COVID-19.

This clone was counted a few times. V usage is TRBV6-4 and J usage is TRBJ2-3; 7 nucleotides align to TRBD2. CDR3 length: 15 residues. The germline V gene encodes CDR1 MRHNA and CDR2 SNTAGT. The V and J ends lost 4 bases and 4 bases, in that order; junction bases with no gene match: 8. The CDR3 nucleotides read TGTGCCAGCAGTGGGGAGCGGGATCTCTCAGATACGCAGTATTTT. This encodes CASSGERDLSDTQYF.

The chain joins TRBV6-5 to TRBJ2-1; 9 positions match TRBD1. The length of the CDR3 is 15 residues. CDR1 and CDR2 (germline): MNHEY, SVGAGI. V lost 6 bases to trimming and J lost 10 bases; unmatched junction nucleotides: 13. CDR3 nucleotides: TGTGCCAGCAGCAGGACAGGGGCTGAAACCAGGGAGCAGTTCTTC. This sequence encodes CASSRTGAETREQFF.

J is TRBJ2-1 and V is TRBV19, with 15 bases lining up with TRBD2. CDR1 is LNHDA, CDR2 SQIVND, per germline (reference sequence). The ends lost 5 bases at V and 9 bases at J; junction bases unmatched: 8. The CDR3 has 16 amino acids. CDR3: CASSVRTSGGVAEQFF. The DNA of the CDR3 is TGTGCCAGTAGTGTACGGACTAGCGGGGGGGTTGCTGAGCAGTTCTTC.

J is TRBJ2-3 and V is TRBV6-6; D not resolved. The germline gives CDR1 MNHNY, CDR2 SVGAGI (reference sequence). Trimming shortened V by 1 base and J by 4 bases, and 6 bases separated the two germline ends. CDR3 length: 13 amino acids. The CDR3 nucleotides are TGTGCCAGCAGTTACTGGGCCGCAGATACGCAGTATTTT. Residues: CASSYWAADTQYF.

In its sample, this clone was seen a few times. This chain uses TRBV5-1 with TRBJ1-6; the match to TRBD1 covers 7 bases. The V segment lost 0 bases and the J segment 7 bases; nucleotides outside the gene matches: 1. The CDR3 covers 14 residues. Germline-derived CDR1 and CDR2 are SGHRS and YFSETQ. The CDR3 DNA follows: TGCGCCAGCAGCTTGGGACAGGGAAATTCACCCCTCCACTTT. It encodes CASSLGQGNSPLHF.

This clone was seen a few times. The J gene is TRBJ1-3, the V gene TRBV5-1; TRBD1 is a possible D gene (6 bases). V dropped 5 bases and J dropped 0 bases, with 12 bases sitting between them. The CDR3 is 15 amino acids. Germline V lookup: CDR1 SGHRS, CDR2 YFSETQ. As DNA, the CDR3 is TGCGCCAGCAGTCCAGGGGTCTTCTCTGGAAACACCATATATTTT. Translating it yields CASSPGVFSGNTIYF. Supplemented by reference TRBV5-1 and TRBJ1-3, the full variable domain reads KAGVTQTPRYLIKTRGQQVTLSCSPISGHRSVSWYQQTPGQGLQFLFEYFSETQRNKGNFPGRFSGRQFSNSRSEMNVSTLELGDSALYLCASSPGVFSGNTIYFGEGSWLTVV.

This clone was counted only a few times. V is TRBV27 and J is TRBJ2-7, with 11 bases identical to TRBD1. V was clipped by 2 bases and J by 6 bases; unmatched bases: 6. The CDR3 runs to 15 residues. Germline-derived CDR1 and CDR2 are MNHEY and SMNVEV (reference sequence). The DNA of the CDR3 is TGTGCCAGCAGTTTAGGACAGGGGGCACCTCGCGAGCAGTACTTC. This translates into CASSLGQGAPREQYF.

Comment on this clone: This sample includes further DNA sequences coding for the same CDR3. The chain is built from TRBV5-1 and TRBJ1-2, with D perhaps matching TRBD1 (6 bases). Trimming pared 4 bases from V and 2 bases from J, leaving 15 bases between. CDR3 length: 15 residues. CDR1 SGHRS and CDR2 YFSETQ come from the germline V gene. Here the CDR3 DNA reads TGCGCCAGCAGCCTCACCGGCACAGGGAACTATGGCTACACCTTC. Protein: CASSLTGTGNYGYTF.

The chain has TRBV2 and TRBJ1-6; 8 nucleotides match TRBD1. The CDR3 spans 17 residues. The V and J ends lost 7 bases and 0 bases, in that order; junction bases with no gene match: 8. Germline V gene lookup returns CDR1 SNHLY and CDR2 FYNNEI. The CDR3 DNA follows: TGTGCCAGCACACTGGACAGGGCGAGCTCCTATAATTCACCCCTCCACTTT. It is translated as CASTLDRASSYNSPLHF.

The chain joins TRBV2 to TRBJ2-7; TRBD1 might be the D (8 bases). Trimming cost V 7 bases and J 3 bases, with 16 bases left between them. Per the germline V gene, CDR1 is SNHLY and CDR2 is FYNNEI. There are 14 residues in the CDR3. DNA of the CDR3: TGTGCCAGCACAGCGGGACAGGAGGTCTACGAGCAGTACTTC. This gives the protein CASTAGQEVYEQYF.

The CDR3, as DNA: TGTGCCAGCAGACTTGGGGGGTTTAGCAATCAGCCCCAGCATTTT. Translated: CASRLGGFSNQPQHF. The V and J genes are TRBV2 and TRBJ1-5; a weak D match, TRBD1 (5 bases). The germline V gene encodes CDR1 SNHLY and CDR2 FYNNEI. The CDR3 extends over 15 amino acids. Trimming cost V 6 bases and J 0 bases, with 12 bases left between them.

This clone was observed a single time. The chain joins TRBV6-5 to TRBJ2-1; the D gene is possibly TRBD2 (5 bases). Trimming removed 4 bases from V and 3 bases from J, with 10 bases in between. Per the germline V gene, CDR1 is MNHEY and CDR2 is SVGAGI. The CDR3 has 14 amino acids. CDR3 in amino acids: CASSSGNLYNEQFF. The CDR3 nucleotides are TGTGCCAGCAGTTCGGGAAACCTCTACAATGAGCAGTTCTTC.

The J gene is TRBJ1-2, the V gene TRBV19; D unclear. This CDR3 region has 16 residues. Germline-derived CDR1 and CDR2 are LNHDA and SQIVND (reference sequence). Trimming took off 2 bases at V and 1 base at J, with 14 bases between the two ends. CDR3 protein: CASSIRSGRLNYGYTF. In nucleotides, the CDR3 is TGTGCCAGTAGTATACGCAGCGGAAGACTTAACTATGGCTACACCTTC.

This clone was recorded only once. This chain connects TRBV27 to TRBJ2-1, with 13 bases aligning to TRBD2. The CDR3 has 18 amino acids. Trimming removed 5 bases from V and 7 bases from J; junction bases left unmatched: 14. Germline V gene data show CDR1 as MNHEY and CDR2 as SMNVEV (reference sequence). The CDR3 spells CASSTPGLAGPRGNEQFF. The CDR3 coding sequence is TGTGCCAGCAGTACTCCGGGACTAGCGGGGCCGCGGGGTAATGAGCAGTTCTTC.

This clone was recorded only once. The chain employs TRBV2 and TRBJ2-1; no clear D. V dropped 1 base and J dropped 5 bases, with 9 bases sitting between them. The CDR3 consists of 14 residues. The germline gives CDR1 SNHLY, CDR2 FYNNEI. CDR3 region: CASSEEVRDNEQFF. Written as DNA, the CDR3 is TGTGCCAGCAGTGAAGAGGTCCGGGACAATGAGCAGTTCTTC.

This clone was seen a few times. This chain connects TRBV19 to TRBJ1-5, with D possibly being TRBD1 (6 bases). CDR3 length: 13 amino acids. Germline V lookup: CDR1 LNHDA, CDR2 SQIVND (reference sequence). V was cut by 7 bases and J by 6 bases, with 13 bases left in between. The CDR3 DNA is TGTGCCAGTAACAGTCAGGGGAGTCAGCCCCAGCATTTT. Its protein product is CASNSQGSQPQHF.

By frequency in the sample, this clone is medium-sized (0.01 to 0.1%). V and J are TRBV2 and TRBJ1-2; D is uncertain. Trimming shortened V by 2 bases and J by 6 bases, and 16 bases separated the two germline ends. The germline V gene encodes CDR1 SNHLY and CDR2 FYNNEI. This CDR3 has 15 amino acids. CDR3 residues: CASSEWEWHPDGYTF. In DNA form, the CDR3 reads TGTGCCAGCAGTGAATGGGAGTGGCATCCCGATGGCTACACCTTC.

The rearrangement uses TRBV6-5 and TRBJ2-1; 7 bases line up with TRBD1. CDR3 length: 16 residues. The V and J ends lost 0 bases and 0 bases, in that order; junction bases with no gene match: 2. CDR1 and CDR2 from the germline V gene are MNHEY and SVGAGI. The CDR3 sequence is CASSYSDRPSYNEQFF. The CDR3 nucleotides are TGTGCCAGCAGTTACTCGGACAGGCCCTCCTACAATGAGCAGTTCTTC.

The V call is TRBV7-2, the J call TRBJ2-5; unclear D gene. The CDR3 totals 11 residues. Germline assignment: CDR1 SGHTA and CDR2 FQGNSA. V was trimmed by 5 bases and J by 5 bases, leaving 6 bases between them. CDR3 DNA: TGTGCCAGCAGCCCTAGGGAGACCCAGTACTTC. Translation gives CASSPRETQYF.

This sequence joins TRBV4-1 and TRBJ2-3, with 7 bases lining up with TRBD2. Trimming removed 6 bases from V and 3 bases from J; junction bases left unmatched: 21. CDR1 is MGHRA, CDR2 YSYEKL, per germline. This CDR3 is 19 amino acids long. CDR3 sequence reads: CASSAREGPASTGTDTQYF. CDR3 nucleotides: TGCGCCAGCAGTGCGAGGGAGGGCCCAGCCTCTACCGGTACAGATACGCAGTATTTT.

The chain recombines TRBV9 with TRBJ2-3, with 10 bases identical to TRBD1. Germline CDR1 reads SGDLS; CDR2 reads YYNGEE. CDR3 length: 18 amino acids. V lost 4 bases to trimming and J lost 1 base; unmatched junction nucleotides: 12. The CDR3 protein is CASSPGAGTGDRTDTQYF. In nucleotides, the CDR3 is TGTGCCAGCAGCCCGGGGGCCGGGACAGGGGACCGCACAGATACGCAGTATTTT.